These 25 T cell receptor beta chains came from one sample sequenced in a study of blood T cells in healthy people across ages. Using a J-beta primer mix together with a sample-barcoded 5' primer, a second PCR was run for about 6 to 12 cycles. From the 5' RACE reads, TCRdb called clonotypes with MiXCR, one entry per CDR3 protein. The table records 1.5 million to 2 million distinct CDR3 sequences, about 28% of them present only once. The sample taken for sequencing was blood. These receptor sequences come from a woman aged 25 to 39 in good health.

The sample holds many counts of this clonotype. The chain couples TRBV28 to TRBJ2-7; D perhaps matches TRBD2 (5 bases). The germline V and J ends were trimmed by 11 bases and 1 base, with 21 bases remaining between them. The CDR3 runs 15 residues. The germline CDR1 and CDR2 sequences are MDHEN and SYDVKM. CDR3: CACSGVEPGSYEQYF. The CDR3 nucleotides are TGTGCCTGTTCCGGGGTCGAGCCGGGTTCCTACGAGCAGTACTTC. Full variable domain (remainder filled in from reference TRBV28 and TRBJ2-7): DVKVTQSSRYLVKRTGEKVFLECVQDMDHENMFWYRQDPGLGLRLIYFSYDVKMKEKGDIPEGYSVSREKKERFSLILESASTNQTSMYLCACSGVEPGSYEQYFGPGTRLTVT.

The chain carries TRBV3-1 and TRBJ1-2; maybe TRBD1 (6 bases). V was cut by 4 bases and J by 6 bases, with 21 bases left in between. CDR1 LGHDT and CDR2 YNNKEL come from the germline V gene (reference sequence). The CDR3 consists of 16 residues. The DNA for the CDR3 is TGTGCCAGCAGCCTCTGGGAGAGGGGGAATTTAAATGGCTACACCTTC. This translates into CASSLWERGNLNGYTF.

This clonotype was counted only a few times. A much larger clonotype is one base distant, so this may be a read error. The chain links TRBV20-1 to TRBJ1-5, with D possibly matching TRBD1 (6 bases). The V gene's germline CDR1 is DFQATT and CDR2 SNEGSKA (reference sequence). The CDR3 is 14 residues long. Trimming pared 4 bases from V and 9 bases from J, leaving 19 bases between. CDR3 amino acids: CSANPNGGCWPQHF. The CDR3 DNA sequence: TGCAGTGCTAATCCAAACGGGGGCTGCTGGCCCCAGCATTTT.

This clonotype was observed many times. The chain couples TRBV20-1 to TRBJ2-7, with 8 bases that match TRBD2. Trimming at V came to 6 bases and at J to 4 bases, leaving 14 bases not matched to a gene. This CDR3 has 15 amino acids. CDR1 and CDR2 (germline): DFQATT, SNEGSKA (reference sequence). The CDR3 DNA follows: TGCAGTGCCCTCCGGTCGGGACTAGGGATGTACGAGCAGTACTTC. It yields the protein CSALRSGLGMYEQYF.

A note on this clonotype: A much larger clonotype is one base distant, so this may be a read error. The chain is built from TRBV29-1 and TRBJ2-3; D remains ambiguous. This CDR3 is 15 amino acids long. Germline V gene data show CDR1 as SQVTM and CDR2 as ANQGSEA. This CDR3 reads CSVEERPYSTDAQYF. CDR3 nucleotide sequence: TGCAGCGTTGAAGAGCGTCCATATAGCACAGATGCGCAGTATTTT.

This clonotype was detected only a few times. The chain is built from TRBV27 and TRBJ1-6; D may be TRBD1 (5 bases). V was shortened by 3 bases and J by 7 bases, with 16 bases between the two germline ends. CDR1 is MNHEY, CDR2 SMNVEV, per germline (reference sequence). The CDR3 contains 16 residues. The chain's CDR3 is CASSFRVPSWNSPLHF. In nucleotides, the CDR3 is TGTGCCAGCAGTTTCAGGGTTCCCTCCTGGAATTCACCCCTCCACTTT.

This clonotype was counted only a few times. One end of the junction fails to match germline, which may point to a read error. The chain is built from TRBV11-1 and TRBJ2-3; TRBD2 matches 14 bases. Germline assignment: CDR1 SGHAT and CDR2 FQDESV (reference sequence). The CDR3 runs to 16 residues. The CDR3 DNA is TGCGCCAGCAGCCGACCGGGACTAGCGGGGGCAGATACGCAGTATTTT. The encoded protein is CASSRPGLAGADTQYF. Filled out from reference TRBV11-1 and TRBJ2-3, the complete variable domain reads EAEVAQSPRYKITEKSQAVAFWCDPISGHATLYWYRQILGQGPELLVQFQDESVVDDSQLPKDRFSAERLKGVDSTLKIQPAELGDSAMYLCASSRPGLAGADTQYFGPGTRLTVL.

The V gene is TRBV10-3, the J gene TRBJ1-1; the D gene is possibly TRBD1 (5 bases). The germline V gene has CDR1 ENHRY and CDR2 SYGVKD. The length of the CDR3 is 19 residues. Trimming took off 0 bases at V and 11 bases at J, with 31 bases between the two ends. CDR3 sequence reads: CAISESTGRRGGEKRSAFF. CDR3 sequence (DNA): TGTGCCATCAGTGAGTCGACGGGACGGAGGGGCGGGGAGAAGAGGTCGGCTTTCTTT.

This clonotype turned up a few times. The J gene is TRBJ2-7, the V gene TRBV28, with D maybe TRBD1 (6 bases). Deletions cut 11 bases from V and 0 bases from J, with 20 bases between. This CDR3 contains 15 residues. The germline V gene encodes CDR1 MDHEN and CDR2 SYDVKM. The CDR3 loop is CAAIGSPDSSYEQYF. CDR3 in DNA: TGTGCCGCCATTGGAAGTCCGGACAGCTCCTACGAGCAGTACTTC. The full variable domain, completed using reference TRBV28 and TRBJ2-7, is DVKVTQSSRYLVKRTGEKVFLECVQDMDHENMFWYRQDPGLGLRLIYFSYDVKMKEKGDIPEGYSVSREKKERFSLILESASTNQTSMYLCAAIGSPDSSYEQYFGPGTRLTVT.

In its sample, this clonotype was seen a few times. The DNA for the CDR3 is TGCGCCAGCAGCCAAGTTTATAGCGGGATTTCCGAGCAGTACTTC. It translates to CASSQVYSGISEQYF. The rearrangement joins TRBV4-1 to TRBJ2-7, with 8 bases fitting TRBD2. Germline loops: CDR1 MGHRA, CDR2 YSYEKL. With V trimmed by 1 base and J by 6 bases, 8 bases remained unmatched. The CDR3 is made up of 15 amino acids.

This clonotype was observed a few times. This rearrangement joins TRBV7-2 to TRBJ2-5; D might be TRBD2 (6 bases). The germline V and J ends were trimmed by 1 base and 5 bases, with 17 bases remaining between them. Germline CDR1 is SGHTA and CDR2 is FQGNSA. The CDR3 is 16 amino acids. CDR3: CASSLVSSQGGETQYF. The CDR3 region has the DNA TGTGCCAGCAGCTTAGTATCGTCGCAGGGAGGCGAGACCCAGTACTTC.

This clonotype was observed at least ten times. This chain links TRBV29-1 with TRBJ2-1; 7 bases agree with TRBD2. The V segment lost 7 bases and the J segment 4 bases; nucleotides outside the gene matches: 7. This CDR3 has 13 residues. Germline CDR1 is SQVTM and CDR2 is ANQGSEA. The DNA for the CDR3 is TGCAGCGCCGAACTAGCGTTATACAATGAGCAGTTCTTC. This translates into CSAELALYNEQFF.

The V and J genes are TRBV12-3 or TRBV12-4 and TRBJ1-5; unclear D gene. The CDR3 is made up of 15 amino acids. The V gene lost 1 base and the J gene lost 2 bases, with 9 bases spanning the gap. CDR3 sequence: CASSLGAVGNQPQHF. The CDR3 bases are TGTGCCAGCAGTTTAGGTGCGGTCGGCAATCAGCCCCAGCATTTT.

The chain is built from TRBV20-1 and TRBJ2-1, with D possibly matching TRBD2 (6 bases). Germline-derived CDR1 and CDR2 are DFQATT and SNEGSKA (reference sequence). CDR3 length: 12 amino acids. Trimming shortened V by 4 bases and J by 9 bases, and 13 bases separated the two germline ends. Here the CDR3 DNA reads TGCAGTGCTACACGCGGGAAATCTGAGCAGTTCTTC. Protein product: CSATRGKSEQFF.

This rearrangement joins TRBV5-1 to TRBJ2-1; 9 bases match TRBD2. Germline V lookup: CDR1 SGHRS, CDR2 YFSETQ. This CDR3 is 15 amino acids long. J was trimmed by 8 bases and V by 4 bases; bases with no gene match: 10. DNA for the CDR3: TGCGCCAGCAGCCCCTTTAGCGGGAGTCTGGATGAGCAGTTCTTC. Its translation is CASSPFSGSLDEQFF.

The rearrangement links TRBV14 to TRBJ1-1; D is unresolved. The V and J ends lost 2 bases and 1 base respectively, with 5 bases between them. The germline gives CDR1 SGHDN, CDR2 FVKESK. The CDR3 is 13 amino acids. CDR3 in DNA: TGTGCCAGCAGCCAAATGGGGAACACTGAAGCTTTCTTT. Translation gives CASSQMGNTEAFF.

The chain uses TRBV4-1 and TRBJ2-1; D is ambiguous. This CDR3 has 16 amino acids. Deletions cut 0 bases from V and 2 bases from J, with 11 bases between. Germline CDR1 and CDR2: MGHRA and YSYEKL. CDR3 DNA sequence: TGCGCCAGCAGCCAAGAGGAAGATTGGCCCTACAATGAGCAGTTCTTC. Protein product: CASSQEEDWPYNEQFF.

J is TRBJ2-2 and V is TRBV10-2; the D gene is possibly TRBD2 (5 bases). Per germline, CDR1 WSHSY and CDR2 SAAADI. Trimming removed 4 bases from V and 4 bases from J, with 19 bases in between. The CDR3 is made up of 17 amino acids. The CDR3 DNA is TGCGCCAGCAGTGCCTCCCGTGCGGGCTGGGGCACCGGGGAGCTGTTTTTT. It is translated as CASSASRAGWGTGELFF.

This chain connects TRBV3-1 to TRBJ1-5; D unresolved. V was shortened by 0 bases and J by 7 bases, with 10 bases between the two germline ends. Germline CDR1 is LGHDT and CDR2 is YNNKEL (reference sequence). The CDR3 spans 14 residues. CDR3 residues: CASSQDRLIQPQHF. CDR3 bases: TGTGCCAGCAGCCAAGACAGGCTAATACAGCCCCAGCATTTT.

This clonotype came up many times. V is TRBV20-1 and J is TRBJ2-1, with D hard to call. The CDR3 length is 12 residues. Germline CDR1 and CDR2: DFQATT and SNEGSKA (reference sequence). The ends were cut back, 5 bases at V and 5 bases at J, with 10 bases in the middle. In DNA form, the CDR3 reads TGCAGTGCTGCCCAGAATGACAATGAGCAGTTCTTC. Encoded protein: CSAAQNDNEQFF.

Only a few counts were recorded for this clonotype. For the CDR3, the DNA is TGTGCCAGCAGTGGGACAGCCTATGGCTACACCTTC. Residues: CASSGTAYGYTF. The V call is TRBV6-5, the J call TRBJ1-2; 7 bases are shared with TRBD1. Germline CDR1 and CDR2: MNHEY and SVGAGI. Trimming removed 5 bases from V and 4 bases from J; junction bases left unmatched: 1. This CDR3 is built from 12 residues.

The CDR3 nucleotides read TGTGCCAGCAGGAGGACAGGGAGAAGCGGGCAGTACTTC. Translation gives CASRRTGRSGQYF. V is TRBV12-3 or TRBV12-4 and J is TRBJ2-4, with 8 nucleotides matching TRBD1. The CDR3 runs to 13 residues. Trimming took 6 bases from V and 13 from J; bases not matched to a gene: 11.

The sample holds a few counts of this clonotype. This chain uses TRBV18 with TRBJ2-2; tentative D call: TRBD2 (5 bases). This CDR3 has 15 amino acids. Germline V lookup: CDR1 KGHSH, CDR2 LQKENI. Trimming pared 3 bases from V and 4 bases from J, leaving 12 bases between. CDR3 in DNA: TGTGCCAGCTCACCTCCCGGGATCACCACCGGGGAGCTGTTTTTT. Protein sequence: CASSPPGITTGELFF.

The chain couples TRBV20-1 to TRBJ1-1; 7 nucleotides line up with TRBD1. This CDR3 comprises 14 residues. The junction had 5 bases not matched to a gene; V was cut back by 4 bases and J by 0 bases. CDR1 DFQATT and CDR2 SNEGSKA come from the germline V gene (reference sequence). The CDR3 reads CSATDRRLNTEAFF. CDR3 bases: TGCAGTGCTACGGACAGGCGGTTGAACACTGAAGCTTTCTTT.

This clonotype was seen only a few times. Written as DNA, the CDR3 is TGTGCCAGCAGCTTAGTGATGGACAGGGTGAGGCGAGGGCAGTTCTTC. As protein: CASSLVMDRVRRGQFF. The V and J genes are TRBV7-2 and TRBJ2-1, with 8 positions matching TRBD1. This CDR3 is built from 16 residues. CDR1 and CDR2 (germline): SGHTA, FQGNSA. The V gene end was trimmed by 1 base and the J gene end by 12 bases; junction bases not matched to a gene: 14.